What follows describes a single T cell receptor (beta chain). No antigen is known for it. No much larger clone is present one base from it, and per-base qualities are unavailable. Only healthy Caucasian donors were included. Three pairs of female monozygotic twins, all aged about 18 to 29 years, were included in the twin cohort. The RNA used for TCR libraries was isolated from peripheral blood mononuclear cells. Library generation was performed with 5' RACE. Sequencing instrument: Illumina HiSeq 2000. Template switching introduced a universal primer binding site; the final cDNA contained a unique molecular identifier, enabling accurate counting of TCR cDNA molecules. First-strand cDNA for TCR alpha and beta chains was synthesized from specific primers in the conserved constant-segment region. To control for contamination, each cDNA library was double barcoded with a SMART-Mk sample barcode plus Illumina barcodes. TruSeq adapter sequences, together with Illumina sample barcodes, were added in two successive PCR steps. The Illumina HiSeq platform was used with custom primers to sequence TCR alpha and beta cDNA libraries. As for the original processing: Raw reads were processed with MiGEC to extract unique molecular identifiers, and MiXCR was used to determine CDR3 positions. For each individual, recombination models were inferred using an EM algorithm with the repgenHMM and IGoR tools. Shared clonotypes were analyzed with the tcR package in R, and sharing was normalized by the product of cloneset sizes. To study raw recombination without the effects of thymic and clonal selection, out-of-frame nonproductive sequences were analyzed. Using fastp at Q25 and MiXCR, TCRdb reprocessed the public reads and kept productive beta chains. Each CDR3 protein gets just one entry, which takes the most common genes and DNA from the rows behind it. The V and J calls, along with clone size, are taken from TCRdb and not from the paper's own processing. The sample records approximately 600,000 distinct CDR3 sequences, 9.6% of which are singletons. Approximately 3.2% of the sample is in the top ten clones.

The CDR3 starts with the cysteine, ends with the phenylalanine, and has 13 residues. CDR3 DNA is the only sequence kept; it has 39 bases, read in frame from the first base. Relative to germline, V is 5 bases shorter and J is 7 bases shorter, with 11 bases between their ends. Based on the germline V gene (reference sequence), the CDR1 and CDR2 sequences are SEHNR and FQNEAQ. This entry belongs to a study of identical twins listed by TCRdb under 2016. For the wider study: The study deep-sequenced TCR alpha and beta repertoires from monozygotic twins, unrelated adults of various ages and cord blood to test whether fetal clonotypes persist. To rule out contamination, replicate twin experiments were performed at different times with different library preparation protocols.

Study-level results and caveats: Compared with coincidental sharing between unrelated individuals, an excess of low generation-probability sequences was observed among out-of-frame TCR alpha sequences shared between twins. Invariant T cells such as MAIT and iNKT could partly confound zero-insertion analyses, though diverse VJ usage argued against this for most clonotypes. A weaker excess of twin sharing was found in beta out-of-frame sequences because the signal-to-noise ratio was lowered by fewer shared sequences. Fewer insertions were carried by abundant cord blood beta clonotypes, a similar but weaker trend appeared in young adult naive repertoires, and no such trend appeared in memory repertoires. Out-of-frame TCR alpha sharing in monozygotic twins was systematically underestimated by recombination models, whereas sharing between unrelated individuals was in agreement with the recombination models. Because the same donors could not be followed over many years, conclusions were based on cross-sectional statistical analysis.

The same sample was also used in a study of yellow fever vaccine responses in identical twins. The second paper further reports: The T cell response to vaccination in identical twins was reported by the authors to appear partly convergent and partly personalized. Focusing on identical twins, the study followed the T cell clones that responded to the vaccine, and did so with precision.

The receptor was isolated from a woman younger than 35 in good health. This receptor chain uses TRBV7-9 and TRBJ2-2, with no confidently assigned D gene. Sequenced sample: PBMCs. The CDR3 region reads CASSLEQSGELFF. The nucleotides are TGTGCCAGCAGCCTCGAGCAAAGCGGGGAGCTGTTTTTT.